The table lists the clone carrying this T cell receptor beta chain with many counts. Its antigen is not identified. The CDR3 is 12 amino acids. Germline loops: CDR1 LGHNA, CDR2 YSLEER. Trimming took 0 bases from V and 10 from J, leaving 6 bases between them. The data belong to a study of T-cell reconstitution after alpha-beta-depleted transplantation in children. Findings and limits, study-wide: The high TCRbeta diversity at day 60 in some patients came from surviving recipient T cells and thymic progenitors. Diversity and T-cell counts at one year after transplant derived mostly from new T cells. Several hundred graft clones that had expanded were reportedly the source of alpha-beta T cells about two months after transplant.

The TCRbeta library was prepared with unique molecular identifiers. TCRdb fed the PCR reads into MiXCR, producing one record per CDR3 protein. In the table there are 110,000 or so distinct CDR3 sequences, 6.4% of which are singletons. The chain has TRBV4-3 and TRBJ2-2; D remains ambiguous. The receptor comes from a male patient under 10 years old who had a stem cell transplant for acute lymphoblastic leukemia, so the T cells may come from the graft donor. The sequences come from PBMCs, mostly from graft donor cells, collected 360 days after TCRalphabeta/CD19-depleted stem cell transplant. In DNA, the CDR3 is TGCGCCAGCAGCCAAGATTGGGAGGAGCTGTTTTTT. Amino acid sequence: CASSQDWEELFF.